These 14 T cell receptor beta chains share one sample of origin, sequenced in a study of shared clonotypes between healthy human individuals. Profiled with immunoSEQ multiplex PCR; TCRdb holds only in-frame clones, not every one. The repertoire holds some 2,500,000 clones, with 80% to 95% as singletons. Sequenced material: naive CD4+ T cells from PBMCs. Stated subset: CD45RA+ positively selected. The receptors were sampled from a man between 18 and 35 years old in good health. Some clones in this sample may be carry-over from other donors' samples.

The gene calls are TRBV6-5 and TRBJ2-5, with D unclear. The CDR3 length is 13 residues. V gave up 0 bases and J gave up 0 bases, with 2 bases separating them. CDR1 and CDR2 from the germline V gene are MNHEY and SVGAGI. The CDR3 here is CASSYSDQETQYF. CDR3 bases: TGTGCCAGCAGTTACTCGGACCAAGAGACCCAGTACTTC.

The genes are TRBV9 and TRBJ2-7; 7 bases align to TRBD2. CDR1 is SGDLS and CDR2 is YYNGEE in the germline V gene. Unmatched junction bases numbered 12, after V lost 0 bases and J lost 6 bases. The CDR3 contains 16 residues. The CDR3 region has the DNA TGTGCCAGCAGCGTAGATCATCGGAGCGGGGTTTTCGAGCAGTACTTC. Amino acid sequence: CASSVDHRSGVFEQYF.

The chain joins TRBV11-3 to TRBJ2-3; D not certain. Per the germline V gene, CDR1 is SGHNT and CDR2 is YENEEA. V was clipped by 3 bases and J by 4 bases, with 8 bases between them. The CDR3 spans 13 residues. CDR3 amino acids: CASSFRDPDTQYF. In DNA, the CDR3 is TGTGCCAGCAGCTTTAGAGATCCAGATACGCAGTATTTT.

The genes are TRBV5-8 and TRBJ2-7, with a tentative D call TRBD2 (6 bases). CDR1 is SGHTS, CDR2 YDEGEE, per germline. The CDR3 has 12 amino acids. V lost 3 bases to trimming and J lost 2 bases, with 6 bases between them. The CDR3, as DNA: TGTGCCAGCAGCTGGGGGGCCTACGAGCAGTACTTC. Its protein product is CASSWGAYEQYF.

The chain is built from TRBV7-8 and TRBJ2-5; D is uncertain. V lost 8 bases and J 1 base, leaving 11 bases between the germline ends. The germline CDR1 and CDR2 sequences are SGHVS and FQNEAQ. This CDR3 is built from 13 residues. CDR3 sequence: CASSGRLQETQYF. CDR3 nucleotide sequence: TGTGCCAGCTCCGGGCGGCTCCAAGAGACCCAGTACTTC. The full variable domain, its missing parts supplied by reference TRBV7-8 and TRBJ2-5, is GAGVSQSPRYKVAKRGQDVALRCDPISGHVSLFWYQQALGQGPEFLTYFQNEAQLDKSGLPSDRFFAERPEGSVSTLKIQRTQQEDSAVYLCASSGRLQETQYFGPGTRLLVL.

The gene calls are TRBV10-1 and TRBJ1-1; D is possibly TRBD1 (5 bases). The V end was cut by 0 bases, the J end by 4 bases, with 15 bases between. The CDR3 loop spans 16 amino acids. CDR1 and CDR2 from the germline V gene are WNHNN and SYGVQD (reference sequence). The CDR3 nucleotides read TGCGCCAGCAGTGAGTCCCAGGGAGCCTTGAGCACTGAAGCTTTCTTT. Encoded protein: CASSESQGALSTEAFF.

The V gene is TRBV7-9, the J gene TRBJ2-5; D is unclear. Looked up from germline, CDR1 is SEHNR and CDR2 is FQNEAQ (reference sequence). Trimming removed 7 bases at V and 4 bases at J, with 13 bases between. This CDR3 region has 13 residues. CDR3 sequence (DNA): TGTGCCAGCACCCTCGGTACGGGAGAGACCCAGTACTTC. It codes for CASTLGTGETQYF.

This clone was counted a single time. The chain couples TRBV5-8 to TRBJ2-7; D unclear. The CDR3 has 13 residues. Trimming cost V 2 bases and J 2 bases, with 8 bases left between them. CDR1 is SGHTS, CDR2 YDEGEE, per germline. The CDR3 nucleotides are TGTGCCAGCAGCTTTGACGCCACCTACGAGCAGTACTTC. This sequence encodes CASSFDATYEQYF. The variable domain in full, completed from reference TRBV5-8 and TRBJ2-7, reads EAGVTQSPTHLIKTRGQQATLRCSPISGHTSVYWYQQALGLGLQFLLWYDEGEERNRGNFPPRFSGRQFPNYSSELNVNALELEDSALYLCASSFDATYEQYFGPGTRLTVT.

The chain links TRBV28 to TRBJ2-7; 9 positions match TRBD2. After removal of 1 base from V and 5 bases from J, the junction contained 15 bases not matched to a gene. This CDR3 spans 18 amino acids. Germline V CDR1 and CDR2: MDHEN, SYDVKM. CDR3 bases: TGTGCCAGCAGTTTATTTCGAGGTTCAGCGGGAGGAGCCCACGAGCAGTACTTC. Its protein product is CASSLFRGSAGGAHEQYF.

The chain has TRBV28 and TRBJ1-3; 9 bases are a match to TRBD1. The CDR3 contains 19 residues. Germline CDR1 MDHEN, CDR2 SYDVKM. The ends lost 2 bases at V and 4 bases at J; junction bases unmatched: 15. CDR3 region: CASSLLGQGFSYLGNTIYF. The DNA of the CDR3 is TGTGCCAGCAGTTTACTGGGACAGGGTTTTAGTTATTTGGGAAACACCATATATTTT.

The sample holds one count of this clone. V and J are TRBV7-3 and TRBJ2-2; the D call may be TRBD1 or TRBD2 (5 bases each). Germline CDR1 SGHTA, CDR2 FQGTGA. This CDR3 has 16 residues. Trimming cost V 5 bases and J 2 bases, with 15 bases left between them. For the CDR3, the DNA is TGTGCCAGCAGCCCACTCCCCGGGACCAACACCGGGGAGCTGTTTTTT. Its translation is CASSPLPGTNTGELFF.

For this clone: The identical CDR3 is also encoded by other nucleotide sequences in the sample. This chain uses TRBV9 with TRBJ2-2; D is possibly TRBD1 (5 bases). Germline values: CDR1 SGDLS, CDR2 YYNGEE. Trimming shortened V by 2 bases and J by 5 bases, and 7 bases separated the two germline ends. The CDR3 runs 13 residues. The CDR3 protein is CASSVQGTGELFF. The CDR3 DNA is TGTGCCAGCAGCGTTCAGGGAACCGGGGAGCTGTTTTTT.

This chain joins TRBV9 and TRBJ2-2; the D gene is possibly TRBD2 (5 bases). V was trimmed by 0 bases and J by 7 bases, leaving 13 bases between them. Germline CDR1 reads SGDLS; CDR2 reads YYNGEE. The CDR3 spans 15 residues. The CDR3 nucleotides are TGTGCCAGCAGCGTAGCTGACTACGTCAGCGGGGAGCTGTTTTTT. This gives the protein CASSVADYVSGELFF. Based on the CDR3 plus reference TRBV9 and TRBJ2-2, the full variable domain is DSGVTQTPKHLITATGQRVTLRCSPRSGDLSVYWYQQSLDQGLQFLIQYYNGEERAKGNILERFSAQQFPDLHSELNLSSLELGDSALYFCASSVADYVSGELFFGEGSRLTVL.

The rearrangement joins TRBV11-1 to TRBJ2-1; perhaps TRBD2 as D (5 bases). CDR1 and CDR2 from the germline V gene are SGHAT and FQDESV (reference sequence). The CDR3 length is 14 residues. Trimming removed 5 bases at V and 4 bases at J, with 12 bases between. CDR3 region: CASSRGSGYNEQFF. CDR3 bases: TGTGCCAGCAGCAGAGGGAGCGGATACAATGAGCAGTTCTTC.